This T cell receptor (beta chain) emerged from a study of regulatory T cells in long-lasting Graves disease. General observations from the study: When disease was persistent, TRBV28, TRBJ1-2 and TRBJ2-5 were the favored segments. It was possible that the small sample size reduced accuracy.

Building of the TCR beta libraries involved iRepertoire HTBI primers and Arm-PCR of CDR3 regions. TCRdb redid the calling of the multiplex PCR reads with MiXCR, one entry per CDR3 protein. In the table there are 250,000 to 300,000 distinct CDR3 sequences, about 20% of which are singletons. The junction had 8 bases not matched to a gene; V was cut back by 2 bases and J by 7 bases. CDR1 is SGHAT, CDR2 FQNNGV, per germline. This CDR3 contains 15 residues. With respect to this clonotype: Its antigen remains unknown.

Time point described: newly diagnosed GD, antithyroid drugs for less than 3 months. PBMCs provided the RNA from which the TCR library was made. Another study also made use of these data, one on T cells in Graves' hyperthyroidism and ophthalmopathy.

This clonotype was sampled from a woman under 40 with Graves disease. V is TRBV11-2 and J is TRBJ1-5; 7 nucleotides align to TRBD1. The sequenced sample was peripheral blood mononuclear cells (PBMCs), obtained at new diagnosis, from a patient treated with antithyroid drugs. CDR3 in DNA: TGTGCCAGCAGCTTACGGGTGGCAGGGGGACAGCCCCAGCATTTT. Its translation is CASSLRVAGGQPQHF. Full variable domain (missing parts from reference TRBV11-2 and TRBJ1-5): EAGVAQSPRYKIIEKRQSVAFWCNPISGHATLYWYQQILGQGPKLLIQFQNNGVVDDSQLPKDRFSAERLKGVDSTLKIQPAKLEDSAVYLCASSLRVAGGQPQHFGDGTRLSIL.